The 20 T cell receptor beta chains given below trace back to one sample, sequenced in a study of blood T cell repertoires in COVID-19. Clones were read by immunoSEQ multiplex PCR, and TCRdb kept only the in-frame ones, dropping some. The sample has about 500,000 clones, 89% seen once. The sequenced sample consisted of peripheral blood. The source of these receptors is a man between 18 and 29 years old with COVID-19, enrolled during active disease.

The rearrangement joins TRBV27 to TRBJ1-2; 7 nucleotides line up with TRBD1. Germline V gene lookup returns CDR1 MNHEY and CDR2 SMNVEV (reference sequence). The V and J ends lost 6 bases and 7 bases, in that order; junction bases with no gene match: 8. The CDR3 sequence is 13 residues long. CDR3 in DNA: TGTGCCAGCAGCCCCCGGACAGGATTTGGCTACACCTTC. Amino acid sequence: CASSPRTGFGYTF.

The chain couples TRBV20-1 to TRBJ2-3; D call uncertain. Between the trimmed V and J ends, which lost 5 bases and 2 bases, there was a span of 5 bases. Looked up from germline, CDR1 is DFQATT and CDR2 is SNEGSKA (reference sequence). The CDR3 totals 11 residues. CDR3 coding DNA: TGCAGTGCTCCCTTCACAGATACGCAGTATTTT. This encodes CSAPFTDTQYF.

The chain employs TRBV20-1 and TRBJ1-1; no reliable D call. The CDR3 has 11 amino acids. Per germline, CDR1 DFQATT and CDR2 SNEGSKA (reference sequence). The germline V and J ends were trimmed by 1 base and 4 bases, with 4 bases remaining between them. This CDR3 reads CSARAVTEAFF. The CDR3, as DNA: TGCAGTGCTAGAGCGGTCACTGAAGCTTTCTTT.

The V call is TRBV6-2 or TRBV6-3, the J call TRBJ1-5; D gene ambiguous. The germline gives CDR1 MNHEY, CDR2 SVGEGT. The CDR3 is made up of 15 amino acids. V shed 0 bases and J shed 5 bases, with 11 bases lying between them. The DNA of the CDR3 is TGTGCCAGCAGTTACTCGATGTCGGACTATCAGCCCCAGCATTTT. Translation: CASSYSMSDYQPQHF.

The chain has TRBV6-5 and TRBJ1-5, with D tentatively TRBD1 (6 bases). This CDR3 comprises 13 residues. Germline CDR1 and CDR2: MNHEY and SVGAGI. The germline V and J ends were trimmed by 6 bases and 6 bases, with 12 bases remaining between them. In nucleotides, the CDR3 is TGTGCCAGCAGCCACAGGGAGGGTCAGCCCCAGCATTTT. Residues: CASSHREGQPQHF.

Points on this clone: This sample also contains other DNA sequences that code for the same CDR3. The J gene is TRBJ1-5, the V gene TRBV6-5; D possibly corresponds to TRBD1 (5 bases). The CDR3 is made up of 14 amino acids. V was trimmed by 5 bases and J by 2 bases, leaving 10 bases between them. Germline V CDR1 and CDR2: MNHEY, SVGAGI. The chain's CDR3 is CASSRSGGNQPQHF. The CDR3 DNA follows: TGTGCCAGCAGTAGATCGGGGGGCAATCAGCCCCAGCATTTT.

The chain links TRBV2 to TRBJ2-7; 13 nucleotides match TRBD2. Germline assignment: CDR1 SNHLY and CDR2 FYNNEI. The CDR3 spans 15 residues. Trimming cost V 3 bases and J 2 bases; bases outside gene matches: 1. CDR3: CASSETSGGPYEQYF. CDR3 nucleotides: TGTGCCAGCAGTGAGACTAGCGGGGGGCCCTACGAGCAGTACTTC.

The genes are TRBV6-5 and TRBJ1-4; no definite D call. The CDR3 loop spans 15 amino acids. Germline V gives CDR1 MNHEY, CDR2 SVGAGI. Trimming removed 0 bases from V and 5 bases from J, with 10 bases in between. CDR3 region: CASSYSPGLNEKLFF. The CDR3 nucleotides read TGTGCCAGCAGTTACTCGCCGGGGTTGAATGAAAAACTGTTTTTT.

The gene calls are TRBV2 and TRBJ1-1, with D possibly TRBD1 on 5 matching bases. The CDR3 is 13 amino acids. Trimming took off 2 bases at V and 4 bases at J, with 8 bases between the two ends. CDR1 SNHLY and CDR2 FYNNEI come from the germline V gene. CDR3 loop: CASSETGFTEAFF. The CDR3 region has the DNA TGTGCCAGCAGTGAAACAGGATTCACTGAAGCTTTCTTT.

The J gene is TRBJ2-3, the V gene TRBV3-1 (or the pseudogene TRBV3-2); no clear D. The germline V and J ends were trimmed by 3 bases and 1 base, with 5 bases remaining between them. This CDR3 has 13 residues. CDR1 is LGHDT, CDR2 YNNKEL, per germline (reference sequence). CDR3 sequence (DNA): TGTGCCAGCAGCCATCAGGGCACAGATACGCAGTATTTT. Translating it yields CASSHQGTDTQYF.

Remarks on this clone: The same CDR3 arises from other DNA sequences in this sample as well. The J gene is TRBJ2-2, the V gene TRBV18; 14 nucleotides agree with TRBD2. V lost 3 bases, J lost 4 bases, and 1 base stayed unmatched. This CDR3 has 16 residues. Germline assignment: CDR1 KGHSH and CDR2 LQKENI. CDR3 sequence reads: CASSPGLAGVTGELFF. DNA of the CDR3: TGTGCCAGCTCACCGGGACTAGCGGGAGTCACCGGGGAGCTGTTTTTT.

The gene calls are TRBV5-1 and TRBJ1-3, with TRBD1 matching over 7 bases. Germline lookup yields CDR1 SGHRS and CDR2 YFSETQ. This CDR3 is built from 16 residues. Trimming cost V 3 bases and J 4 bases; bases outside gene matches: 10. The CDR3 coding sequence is TGCGCCAGCAGCTCGACAGGGTTAGGAAGAGGAAACACCATATATTTT. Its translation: CASSSTGLGRGNTIYF.

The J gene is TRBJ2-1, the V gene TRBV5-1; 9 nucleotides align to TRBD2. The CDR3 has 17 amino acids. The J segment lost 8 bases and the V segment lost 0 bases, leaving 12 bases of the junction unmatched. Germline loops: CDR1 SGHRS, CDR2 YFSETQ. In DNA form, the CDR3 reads TGCGCCAGCAGCTTGGGTTCTATTAGCGGGGGAGGCTATGAGCAGTTCTTC. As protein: CASSLGSISGGGYEQFF.

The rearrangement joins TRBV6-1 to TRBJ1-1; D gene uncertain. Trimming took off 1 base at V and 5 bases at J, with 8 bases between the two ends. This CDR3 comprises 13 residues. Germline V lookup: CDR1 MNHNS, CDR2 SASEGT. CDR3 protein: CASSEVFETEAFF. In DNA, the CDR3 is TGTGCCAGCAGTGAAGTATTTGAGACTGAAGCTTTCTTT.

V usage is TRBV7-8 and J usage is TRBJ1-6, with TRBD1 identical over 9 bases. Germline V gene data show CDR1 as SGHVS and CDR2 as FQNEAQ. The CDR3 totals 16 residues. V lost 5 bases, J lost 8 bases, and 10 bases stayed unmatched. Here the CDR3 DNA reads TGTGCCAGCAGCGCGCGTTCCGGGACAGGGTATTCACCCCTCCACTTT. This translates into CASSARSGTGYSPLHF.

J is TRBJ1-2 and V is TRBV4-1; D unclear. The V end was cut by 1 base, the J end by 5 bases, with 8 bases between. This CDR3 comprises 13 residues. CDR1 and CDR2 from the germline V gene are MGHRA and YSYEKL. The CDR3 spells CASSQGGEYGYTF. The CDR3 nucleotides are TGCGCCAGCAGCCAAGGGGGAGAATATGGCTACACCTTC.

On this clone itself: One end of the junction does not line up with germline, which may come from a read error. The CDR3 nucleotides read TGTACCAGCAGCCCATCCGGGACTAGCCTTCAAGATACGCAGTATTTT. Translated, it gives CTSSPSGTSLQDTQYF. The V and J genes are TRBV11-3 and TRBJ2-3; 9 bases fit TRBD2. The CDR3 is 16 residues long. Germline loops: CDR1 SGHNT, CDR2 YENEEA.

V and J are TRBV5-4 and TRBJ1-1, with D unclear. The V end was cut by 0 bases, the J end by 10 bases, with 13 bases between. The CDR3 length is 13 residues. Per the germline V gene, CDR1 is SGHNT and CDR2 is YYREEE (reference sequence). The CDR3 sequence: CASSLALSGGAFF. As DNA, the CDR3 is TGTGCCAGCAGCTTGGCCTTGTCAGGAGGAGCTTTCTTT.

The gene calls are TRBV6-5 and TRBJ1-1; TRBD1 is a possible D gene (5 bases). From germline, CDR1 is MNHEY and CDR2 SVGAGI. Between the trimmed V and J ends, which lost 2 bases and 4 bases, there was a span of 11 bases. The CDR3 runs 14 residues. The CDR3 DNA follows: TGTGCCAGCAGTTACGGAGGGAGGGGCACTGAAGCTTTCTTT. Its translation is CASSYGGRGTEAFF.

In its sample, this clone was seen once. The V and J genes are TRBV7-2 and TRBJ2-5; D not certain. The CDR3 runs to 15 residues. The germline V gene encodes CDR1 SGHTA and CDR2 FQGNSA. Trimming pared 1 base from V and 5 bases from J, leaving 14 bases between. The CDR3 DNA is TGTGCCAGCAGCTTAGTGTCTGGCCCCTCGGAGACCCAGTACTTC. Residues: CASSLVSGPSETQYF. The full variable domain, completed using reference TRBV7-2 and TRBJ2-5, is GAGVSQSPSNKVTEKGKDVELRCDPISGHTALYWYRQSLGQGLEFLIYFQGNSAPDKSGLPSDRFSAERTGGSVSTLTIQRTQQEDSAVYLCASSLVSGPSETQYFGPGTRLLVL.